This TCR beta chain originates from a study of cytomegalovirus exposure and HLA in healthy donors. The CDR3 has 13 residues. Trimming left V 0 bases short and J 7 bases short, with 9 bases between. Germline-derived CDR1 and CDR2 are MGHDK and SYGVNS. 13 Jbeta primers and 60 Vbeta primers were used for the PCR. Assay used: immunoSEQ multiplex PCR; TCRdb lists only in-frame clones, some missing. The sample lists some 42,000 clones; approximately 52% were seen once. This chain connects TRBV25-1 to TRBJ1-2; D perhaps matches TRBD1 (5 bases). The receptor was derived from a human donor in good health. The sample taken for sequencing was PBMCs. In DNA form, the CDR3 reads TGTGCCAGCAGTGAATATAAGGGGTCTGGCTACACCTTC. This codes for CASSEYKGSGYTF.